This T cell receptor beta chain was documented in a study of blood T cells in healthy people across ages. Whole-study findings and limits: Greater diversity and more naive CD4+ cells were seen in long-lived donors than in aged donors.

CDR3 length: 15 residues. Unmatched junction bases numbered 6, after V lost 4 bases and J lost 1 base. Germline-derived CDR1 and CDR2 are SGHRS and YFSETQ. In its sample, this clonotype was seen a few times. Its antigen is currently unknown. Primers used in a second PCR of about 7 to 12 cycles were a sample-barcoded 5' primer and a J-beta primer mix. Each sample provided no less than 2.5 million CDR3-containing paired-end reads. In TCRdb, the 5' RACE reads were re-called with MiXCR into one record per CDR3 protein. The table shows hundreds of thousands of distinct CDR3 sequences, with approximately 25% occurring only once. These sequences were also reported in another study, on T cells of mothers and their children. Per that study: In this cohort, donors were three healthy Caucasian mothers plus their six children. It was related mother-child pairs that showed slightly higher overlap than unrelated pairs, without reaching significance.

Sequencing was carried out using blood. The sequence was obtained from a boy aged 5-17 years in good health. V usage is TRBV5-1 and J usage is TRBJ1-1, with TRBD1 identical over 8 bases. CDR3 sequence reads: CASSRDRGENTEAFF. The CDR3 DNA follows: TGCGCCAGCAGCAGAGACAGGGGCGAGAACACTGAAGCTTTCTTT.